This TCR beta chain is drawn from a study of T cells after somatic rescue of genetic block. Data came from immunoSEQ multiplex PCR; TCRdb stores just in-frame clones and leaves some out. Among about 110,000 clones listed, 80% to 95% were seen once. Sequencing was done on a sample of peripheral blood mononuclear cells (PBMCs). The sequence came from a woman between 18 and 30 years old.

DNA of the CDR3: TGTGCCAGCAGCGTAGAGAGGACGGCCATATCGGCGATAGAGACCCAGTACTTC. Its protein is CASSVERTAISAIETQYF. The chain couples TRBV9 to TRBJ2-5; D is ambiguous. Per the germline V gene, CDR1 is SGDLS and CDR2 is YYNGEE. The CDR3 has 18 amino acids. Trimming removed 0 bases from V and 4 bases from J, with 22 bases in between.